A single sample is the source of the 25 T cell receptor beta chains below, sequenced in a study of blood T cell repertoires in COVID-19. Sequenced by immunoSEQ multiplex PCR; TCRdb stores in-frame clones only, minus some. The sample includes around 390,000 clones, approximately 90% of them seen just once. Sequencing used PBMCs or T cells enriched from blood (not recorded which). The receptors originated from a woman aged 50 to 60 who had recovered from COVID-19.

The rearrangement links TRBV5-1 to TRBJ1-4; a weak D match, TRBD1 (6 bases). Looked up from germline, CDR1 is SGHRS and CDR2 is YFSETQ. The length of the CDR3 is 15 residues. V was pared by 7 bases and J by 6 bases, with 19 bases between. The CDR3 sequence is CASSDSGALHEKLFF. DNA for the CDR3: TGCGCCAGCTCGGACAGCGGAGCTCTCCATGAAAAACTGTTTTTT. The complete variable domain, with remaining parts taken from reference TRBV5-1 and TRBJ1-4, reads KAGVTQTPRYLIKTRGQQVTLSCSPISGHRSVSWYQQTPGQGLQFLFEYFSETQRNKGNFPGRFSGRQFSNSRSEMNVSTLELGDSALYLCASSDSGALHEKLFFGSGTQLSVL.

CDR3 sequence (DNA): TGTGCCAGCAGCTCCGGGACAGGGGGGTGGGGCTCCTACAATGAGCAGTTCTTC. Its protein is CASSSGTGGWGSYNEQFF. The gene calls are TRBV11-3 and TRBJ2-1; 11 bases are a match to TRBD1. The CDR3 runs to 18 residues. V dropped 4 bases and J dropped 0; count of bases not matched to a gene: 8. CDR1 is SGHNT and CDR2 is YENEEA in the germline V gene.

V and J are TRBV10-3 and TRBJ2-3; unclear D gene. The ends were cut back, 3 bases at V and 3 bases at J, with 10 bases in the middle. Germline V gene data show CDR1 as ENHRY and CDR2 as SYGVKD. The CDR3 is 14 amino acids. The DNA of the CDR3 is TGTGCCATCAGTGAATACGGAGCTACAGATACGCAGTATTTT. Protein sequence: CAISEYGATDTQYF.

This clone has a handful of counts. As DNA, the CDR3 is TGTGCCAGCAGCTTGGGCTCAGCCAGGGGGCAGGGCTACACCTTC. This translates into CASSLGSARGQGYTF. The J gene is TRBJ1-2, the V gene TRBV5-4, with 8 bases lining up with TRBD1. The CDR3 consists of 15 residues. Unmatched junction bases numbered 9, after V lost 0 bases and J lost 8 bases. Germline CDR1 is SGHNT and CDR2 is YYREEE (reference sequence).

This clone was observed at least ten times. The V call is TRBV9, the J call TRBJ1-1; D is possibly TRBD1 (6 bases). CDR1 and CDR2 (germline): SGDLS, YYNGEE. Trimming took off 3 bases at V and 7 bases at J, with 25 bases between the two ends. There are 17 residues in the CDR3. The CDR3 DNA sequence: TGTGCCAGCAGCGAGCAGGGGACCAACGAACCAGAGCATGAAGCTTTCTTT. This gives the protein CASSEQGTNEPEHEAFF.

The chain combines TRBV3-1 (or the pseudogene TRBV3-2) with TRBJ1-2; 7 bases are shared with TRBD1. The germline gives CDR1 LGHDT, CDR2 YNNKEL (reference sequence). Trimming cost V 6 bases and J 8 bases; bases outside gene matches: 9. This CDR3 is 13 amino acids long. DNA for the CDR3: TGTGCCAGCAGACAACAGGGGTGGGAGGGCTACACCTTC. Its translation: CASRQQGWEGYTF.

V gene TRBV19 combines with J gene TRBJ1-4; the match to TRBD1 covers 7 bases. The V gene's germline CDR1 is LNHDA and CDR2 SQIVND (reference sequence). The J segment lost 8 bases and the V segment lost 6 bases, leaving 9 bases of the junction unmatched. The CDR3 loop spans 14 amino acids. The CDR3 bases are TGTGCCAGTAGATGGACAGGAGAATCCGAAAAACTGTTTTTT. This sequence encodes CASRWTGESEKLFF.

This chain joins TRBV4-2 and TRBJ2-3; tentative D call: TRBD2 (5 bases). The CDR3 has 17 amino acids. V was trimmed by 1 base and J by 3 bases, leaving 17 bases between them. Germline V gene sequence: CDR1 LGHNA, CDR2 YNFKEQ. CDR3 protein: CASSQVGSRGITDTQYF. In nucleotides, the CDR3 is TGTGCCAGCAGCCAAGTAGGGAGCAGAGGGATTACAGATACGCAGTATTTT.

The chain recombines TRBV5-1 with TRBJ1-1; 8 bases map to TRBD1. This CDR3 comprises 16 residues. Trimming at V came to 2 bases and at J to 5 bases, leaving 11 bases not matched to a gene. Germline assignment: CDR1 SGHRS and CDR2 YFSETQ. The CDR3 here is CASSLGTGGLRTEAFF. CDR3 bases: TGCGCCAGCAGCTTAGGGACAGGAGGGTTAAGGACTGAAGCTTTCTTT.

This chain uses TRBV14 with TRBJ1-6; D is unresolved. Germline values: CDR1 SGHDN, CDR2 FVKESK. The CDR3 spans 12 residues. Trimming stripped 1 base from V and 11 bases from J, with 6 bases between. The CDR3 DNA reads TGTGCCAGCAGCCAAGCGCGGGCACCCCTCCACTTT. It specifies CASSQARAPLHF.

This clone was found once. V usage is TRBV18 and J usage is TRBJ2-3, with D maybe TRBD1 (5 bases). Per germline, CDR1 KGHSH and CDR2 LQKENI. The V end was cut by 4 bases, the J end by 7 bases, with 21 bases between. This CDR3 contains 16 residues. CDR3 bases: TGTGCCAGCTCACAAGGCAGGGCCATCGTGTCACATACGCAGTATTTT. Its translation is CASSQGRAIVSHTQYF.

The chain's CDR3 is CASSEGDITSTWANVLTF. In DNA, the CDR3 is TGTGCCAGCAGTGAAGGGGACATAACCTCCACCTGGGCCAACGTCCTGACTTTC. The chain uses TRBV2 and TRBJ2-6, with D maybe TRBD1 (6 bases). The V end lost 1 base, the J end lost 5 bases, and 18 bases lay between the germline ends. The CDR3 loop spans 18 amino acids. Germline V gives CDR1 SNHLY, CDR2 FYNNEI.

The chain couples TRBV28 to TRBJ1-2; unclear D gene. The CDR3 sequence is 13 residues long. V was shortened by 3 bases and J by 2 bases, with 7 bases between the two germline ends. The germline V gene has CDR1 MDHEN and CDR2 SYDVKM. The CDR3 DNA sequence: TGTGCCAGCAGTTTTCCCGTGAACTATGGCTACACCTTC. Amino acid sequence: CASSFPVNYGYTF.

This sequence joins TRBV5-4 and TRBJ1-2; 8 positions agree with TRBD1. There are 14 residues in the CDR3. Trimming took 1 base from V and 6 from J; bases not matched to a gene: 5. The V gene's germline CDR1 is SGHNT and CDR2 YYREEE (reference sequence). CDR3 in DNA: TGTGCCAGCAGCTTGATTGGACAGGGAAATGGCTACACCTTC. Protein product: CASSLIGQGNGYTF. Based on the CDR3 plus reference TRBV5-4 and TRBJ1-2, the full variable domain is ETGVTQSPTHLIKTRGQQVTLRCSSQSGHNTVSWYQQALGQGPQFIFQYYREEENGRGNFPPRFSGLQFPNYSSELNVNALELDDSALYLCASSLIGQGNGYTFGSGTRLTVV.

V gene TRBV15 combines with J gene TRBJ1-2; TRBD1 matches 8 bases. Germline-derived CDR1 and CDR2 are LNHNV and YYDKDF (reference sequence). The CDR3 has 15 amino acids. J gave up 7 bases and V 0 bases, and 7 bases lay outside the gene matches. The CDR3 DNA is TGTGCCACCAGCAGAGATACGGACAGGGCAAGTGGCTACACCTTC. It is translated as CATSRDTDRASGYTF.

This clone was counted between two and nine times. The CDR3 spells CASRRDRAYGYTF. CDR3 nucleotides: TGTGCCAGCAGGAGAGACAGGGCCTATGGCTACACCTTC. The chain carries TRBV6-5 and TRBJ1-2, with 7 positions matching TRBD1. This CDR3 has 13 amino acids. The germline V gene has CDR1 MNHEY and CDR2 SVGAGI. The junction had 5 bases not matched to a gene; V was cut back by 6 bases and J by 4 bases.

This clone showed up just once. This chain connects TRBV5-5 to TRBJ2-7; tentative D call: TRBD1 (6 bases). V lost 1 base and J lost 1, with 15 bases in between. This CDR3 is 16 amino acids long. Germline V gives CDR1 SGHKS, CDR2 YYEKEE (reference sequence). The CDR3 sequence: CASSLRGTTLSYEQYF. For the CDR3, the DNA is TGTGCCAGCAGCTTGAGGGGGACAACTCTTTCCTACGAGCAGTACTTC.

This rearrangement joins TRBV5-6 to TRBJ2-7; 10 positions match TRBD1. J gave up 9 bases and V 0 bases, and 6 bases lay outside the gene matches. CDR3 size: 14 residues. Germline V gives CDR1 SGHDT, CDR2 YYEEEE. CDR3 DNA sequence: TGTGCCAGCAGCTTGGGGGACAGGGGTTTAGCGCAGTACTTC. As protein: CASSLGDRGLAQYF.

In regard to this clone: Other DNA sequences in the sample encode the same CDR3. The chain joins TRBV29-1 to TRBJ1-1; perhaps TRBD1 as D (5 bases). With 2 bases removed from V and 0 bases from J, the gap between germline ends came to 7 bases. The CDR3 runs to 13 residues. From germline, CDR1 is SQVTM and CDR2 ANQGSEA. This CDR3 is CSVERGLNTEAFF. In DNA, the CDR3 is TGCAGCGTTGAACGGGGGTTGAACACTGAAGCTTTCTTT.

The J gene is TRBJ2-5, the V gene TRBV5-1, with 10 bases lining up with TRBD1. The CDR3 is 17 amino acids. After removal of 4 bases from V and 4 bases from J, the junction contained 13 bases not matched to a gene. Germline assignment: CDR1 SGHRS and CDR2 YFSETQ. CDR3 nucleotides: TGCGCCAGCAGCCAATTCGGACAGGGGGAACCAACAGAGACCCAGTACTTC. Translating it yields CASSQFGQGEPTETQYF.

This rearrangement joins TRBV20-1 to TRBJ1-1; weak D call: TRBD1 (5 bases). This CDR3 contains 21 residues. Trimming stripped 3 bases from V and 1 base from J, with 33 bases between. The germline gives CDR1 DFQATT, CDR2 SNEGSKA (reference sequence). This chain's CDR3 is CSASGLRDFLLWGGRNTEAFF. CDR3 sequence (DNA): TGCAGTGCTAGTGGGCTCCGGGACTTCCTTTTATGGGGAGGGAGGAACACTGAAGCTTTCTTT.

There are a few counts of this clone. This sequence joins TRBV2 and TRBJ1-2, with TRBD1 matching over 7 bases. CDR1 SNHLY and CDR2 FYNNEI come from the germline V gene. The ends lost 6 bases at V and 8 bases at J; junction bases unmatched: 18. The CDR3 loop spans 16 amino acids. Here the CDR3 DNA reads TGTGCCAGCAGCTCCGGGACTGGGGCAGGGGGTAGCGGCTACACCTTC. Translation: CASSSGTGAGGSGYTF.

This chain links TRBV5-1 with TRBJ2-5; D perhaps matches TRBD2 (6 bases). Trimming left V 4 bases short and J 1 base short, with 11 bases between. The CDR3 has 14 amino acids. From germline, CDR1 is SGHRS and CDR2 YFSETQ. The CDR3 loop reads CASSQGTFQETQYF. The CDR3 DNA follows: TGCGCCAGCAGCCAAGGGACTTTCCAAGAGACCCAGTACTTC.

CDR3 nucleotide sequence: TGTGCCAGCAGCCATCAACGGTCGAGGGTTACTAATGAAAAACTGTTTTTT. It is translated as CASSHQRSRVTNEKLFF. This chain connects TRBV3-1 (or the pseudogene TRBV3-2) to TRBJ1-4; unclear D gene. Germline V lookup: CDR1 LGHDT, CDR2 YNNKEL (reference sequence). CDR3 length equals 17 residues. V lost 3 bases, J lost 2 bases, and 16 bases lay in between.

The CDR3 spells CASNQGTGGWTEAFF. As DNA, the CDR3 is TGTGCCAGCAACCAGGGTACAGGGGGCTGGACTGAAGCTTTCTTT. This chain connects TRBV3-1 (or the pseudogene TRBV3-2) to TRBJ1-1; TRBD1 agrees at 9 bases. Germline values: CDR1 LGHDT, CDR2 YNNKEL (reference sequence). Losses at the gene ends were 7 bases for V and 5 bases for J; bases not matched to a gene: 11. This CDR3 is built from 15 residues.